The entry below gives a single T cell receptor (beta chain) sequence along with its context. The antigen remains unidentified. The entry originates in a study of T cells after yellow fever vaccination. Findings and limits, study-wide: Detected again after the booster were most primary-vaccination clones, at 95% to 98% CD4 and 80% to 90% CD8. Weaker, the secondary response had a peak occurring faster, on day 5 versus 15. Abundant bulk-derived clonotypes could contaminate FACS-sorted repertoires.

This CDR3 has 14 amino acids. Trimming left V 0 bases short and J 2 bases short, with 8 bases between. In making TCR cDNA, 5'RACE template switching added a universal primer site and UMIs to it. TCRdb redid the calling of the 5' RACE reads with MiXCR, one entry per CDR3 protein. This sample has about 550,000 distinct CDR3 sequences, with approximately 21% found just once. The material sequenced was PBMCs, taken 15 days after the yellow fever booster vaccination. This TCR came from a man aged 25 to 40 who received the YFV17D yellow fever vaccine. V usage is TRBV23-1 and J usage is TRBJ2-7; D is undetermined. TRBV23-1 is annotated as an ORF whose role is uncertain. The CDR3 protein is CASSQSSSTYEQYF. The CDR3 DNA sequence: TGCGCCAGCAGTCAATCGTCTTCAACCTACGAGCAGTACTTC.